The entry that follows covers one T cell receptor (beta chain) sequence. In the original processing: Estimates of nucleated cell counts were drawn from the amplification of reference gene primers. Some clones are missing from TCRdb's copy, which holds only in-frame ones; the method was immunoSEQ multiplex PCR. That table gives V, J and clone size, and the DNA gave D and trimming. The data contain some 240,000 clones, 80% to 90% of them singletons. The CDR3 runs 14 residues. Germline lookup yields CDR1 SGHNT and CDR2 YYREEE (reference sequence). Trimming removed 2 bases from V and 6 bases from J; junction bases left unmatched: 4. The sample is drawn from a study of blood T cell repertoires in COVID-19. Study-level information: Whether acute or convalescent, the COVID-19 samples came from the United States, Italy and Spain. PBMCs, B-cell-depleted T cells, or T cells provided the cDNA or gDNA that made up the material.

Sequencing was done on a sample of peripheral blood. The clonotype was recovered from a man aged 45-65 years with active or convalescent COVID-19. The chain combines TRBV5-4 with TRBJ2-5, with TRBD2 identical over 10 bases. CDR3 coding DNA: TGTGCCAGCAGCTTACTAGCGGGGAAAAAGACCCAGTACTTC. This sequence encodes CASSLLAGKKTQYF. The full variable domain, in which reference TRBV5-4 and TRBJ2-5 provide the parts outside the CDR3, is ETGVTQSPTHLIKTRGQQVTLRCSSQSGHNTVSWYQQALGQGPQFIFQYYREEENGRGNFPPRFSGLQFPNYSSELNVNALELDDSALYLCASSLLAGKKTQYFGPGTRLLVL.